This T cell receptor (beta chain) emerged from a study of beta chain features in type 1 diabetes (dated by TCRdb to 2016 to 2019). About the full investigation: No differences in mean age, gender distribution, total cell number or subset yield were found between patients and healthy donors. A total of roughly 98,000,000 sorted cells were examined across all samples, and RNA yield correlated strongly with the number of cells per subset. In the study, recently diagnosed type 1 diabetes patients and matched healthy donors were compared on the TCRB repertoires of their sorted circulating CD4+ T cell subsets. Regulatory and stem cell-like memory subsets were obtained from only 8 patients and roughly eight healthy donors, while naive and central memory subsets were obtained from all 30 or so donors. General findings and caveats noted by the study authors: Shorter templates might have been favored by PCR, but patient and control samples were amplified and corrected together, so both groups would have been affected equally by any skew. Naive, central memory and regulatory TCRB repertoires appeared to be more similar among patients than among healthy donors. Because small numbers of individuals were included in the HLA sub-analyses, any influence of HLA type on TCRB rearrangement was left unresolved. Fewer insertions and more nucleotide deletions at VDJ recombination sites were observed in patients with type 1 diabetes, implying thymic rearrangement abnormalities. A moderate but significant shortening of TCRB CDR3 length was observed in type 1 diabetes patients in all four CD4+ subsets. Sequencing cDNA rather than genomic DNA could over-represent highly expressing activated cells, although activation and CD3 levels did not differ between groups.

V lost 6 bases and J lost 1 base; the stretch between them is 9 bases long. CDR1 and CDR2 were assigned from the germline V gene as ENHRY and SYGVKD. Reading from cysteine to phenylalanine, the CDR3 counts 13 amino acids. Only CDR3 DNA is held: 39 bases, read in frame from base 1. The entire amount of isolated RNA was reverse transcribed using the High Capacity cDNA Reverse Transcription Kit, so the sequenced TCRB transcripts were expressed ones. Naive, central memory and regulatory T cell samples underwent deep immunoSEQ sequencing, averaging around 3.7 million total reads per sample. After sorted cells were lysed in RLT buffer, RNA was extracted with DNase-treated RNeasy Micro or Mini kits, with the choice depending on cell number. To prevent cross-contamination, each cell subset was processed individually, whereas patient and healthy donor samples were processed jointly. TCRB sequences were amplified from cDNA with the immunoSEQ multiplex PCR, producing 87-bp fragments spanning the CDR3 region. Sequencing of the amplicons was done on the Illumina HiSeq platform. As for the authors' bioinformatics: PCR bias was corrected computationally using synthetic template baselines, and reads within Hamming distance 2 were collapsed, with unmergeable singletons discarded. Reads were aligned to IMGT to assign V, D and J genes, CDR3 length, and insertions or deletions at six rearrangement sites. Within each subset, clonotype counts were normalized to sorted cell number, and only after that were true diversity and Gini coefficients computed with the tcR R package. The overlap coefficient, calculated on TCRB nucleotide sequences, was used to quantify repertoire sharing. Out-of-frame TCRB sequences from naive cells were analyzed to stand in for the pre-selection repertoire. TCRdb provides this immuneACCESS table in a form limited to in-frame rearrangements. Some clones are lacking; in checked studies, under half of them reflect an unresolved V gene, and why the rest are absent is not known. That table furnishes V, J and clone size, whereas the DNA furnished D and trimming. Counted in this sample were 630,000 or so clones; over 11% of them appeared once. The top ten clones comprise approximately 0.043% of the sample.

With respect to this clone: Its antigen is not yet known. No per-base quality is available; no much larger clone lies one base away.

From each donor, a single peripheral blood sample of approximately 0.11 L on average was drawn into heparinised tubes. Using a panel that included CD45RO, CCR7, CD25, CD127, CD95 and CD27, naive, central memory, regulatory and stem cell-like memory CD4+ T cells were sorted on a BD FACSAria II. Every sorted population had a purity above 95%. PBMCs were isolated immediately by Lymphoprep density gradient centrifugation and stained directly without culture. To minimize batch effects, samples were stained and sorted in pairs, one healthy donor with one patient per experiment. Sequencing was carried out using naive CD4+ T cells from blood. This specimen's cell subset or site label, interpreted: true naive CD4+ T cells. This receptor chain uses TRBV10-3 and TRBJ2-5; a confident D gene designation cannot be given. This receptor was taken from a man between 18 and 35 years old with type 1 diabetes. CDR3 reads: CAIRVGGQETQYF. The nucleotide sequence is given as TGTGCCATCAGGGTCGGCGGCCAAGAGACCCAGTACTTC.